The clone carrying this T cell receptor (beta chain) was seen only a few times. What it recognizes is unknown. The CDR3 length is 12 residues. The V end was cut by 8 bases, the J end by 10 bases, with 18 bases between. These data are taken from a study of cytomegalovirus exposure and HLA in healthy donors. Overall study findings and caveats: There were reportedly fewer N-insertions in an Asian-associated ancestry cluster than the roughly 700-donor mean, in a later analysis. The majority of TCR sequences were rare, yet some public TCRs appeared in many donors. Other equally common chains were less clonally expanded than HLA-associated TCR beta chains, a later analysis showed.

Use of 60 Vbeta and 13 Jbeta primers characterized the PCR. Method: immunoSEQ multiplex PCR; TCRdb's copy keeps in-frame clones and lacks some. The sample holds about 190,000 clones, more than 65% seen once. The sequencing sample was made of PBMCs. The origin of this receptor is a man in his fifties in good health and CMV-seronegative. The chain employs TRBV5-3 and TRBJ1-2; a possible D gene is TRBD1 (6 bases). TRBV5-3 is assigned to the ORF class and has an uncertain function. The CDR3 sequence: CASTPTGTLYTF. The DNA of the CDR3 is TGTGCCAGCACCCCGACAGGTACTCTCTACACCTTC.